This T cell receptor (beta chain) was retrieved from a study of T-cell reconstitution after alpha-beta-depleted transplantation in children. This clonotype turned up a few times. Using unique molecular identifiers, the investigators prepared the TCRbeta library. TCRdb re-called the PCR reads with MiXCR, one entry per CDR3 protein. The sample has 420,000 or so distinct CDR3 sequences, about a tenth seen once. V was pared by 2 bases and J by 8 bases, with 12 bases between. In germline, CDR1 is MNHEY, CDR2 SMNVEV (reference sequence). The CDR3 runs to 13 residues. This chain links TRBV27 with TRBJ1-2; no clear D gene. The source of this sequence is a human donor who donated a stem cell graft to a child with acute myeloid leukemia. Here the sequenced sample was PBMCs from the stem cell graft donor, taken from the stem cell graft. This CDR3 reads CASSLVSGYGYTF. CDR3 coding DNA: TGTGCCAGCAGTTTAGTGTCGGGTTACGGCTACACCTTC.